The rows below give T cell receptor beta chains drawn from one sample of a study of blood T cell repertoires in COVID-19. Data came from immunoSEQ multiplex PCR; TCRdb stores just in-frame clones and leaves some out. Among approximately 210,000 clones listed, around 86% were seen once. The source material was PBMCs or T cells enriched from blood (not recorded which). The receptors come from a woman in her fifties or sixties with acute COVID-19. Both conserved end residues are part of each CDR3. The D gene is left open where the match is weak. The size entry is marked missing in some rows and otherwise reads once, few, many or a size class.

TRBV4-1	NA	TRBJ2-7	TRBD1	TGCGCCAGCAGCCAAGAGGTGGGACAGGGGGCCTACGAGCAGTACTTC	CASSQEVGQGAYEQYF
TRBV6-2/TRBV6-3	few	TRBJ1-2	TRBD1	TGTGCCAGCAGTTACCCCGGACAGGGGTTCTATGGCTACACCTTC	CASSYPGQGFYGYTF
TRBV28	NA	TRBJ1-4	NA	TGTGCCAGCAGTACCGGCGGAGTCCGAAATGAAAAACTGTTTTTT	CASSTGGVRNEKLFF
TRBV6-5	NA	TRBJ1-5	NA	TGTGCCAGCAGTCTTCAGGCGGGGGACAATCAGCCCCAGCATTTT	CASSLQAGDNQPQHF
TRBV27	few	TRBJ2-5	TRBD2	TGTGCCAGCAGTTTATCTCCTACTAGCGGGAGTGAGACCCAGTACTTC	CASSLSPTSGSETQYF
TRBV25-1	NA	TRBJ2-7	TRBD1	TGTGCCAGCAGTGAGGGTCAGGGGGCGGACGAGCAGTACTTC	CASSEGQGADEQYF
TRBV4-2	NA	TRBJ2-1	TRBD2	TGTGCCAGCAGCCAAGATAGGACTAGCGCCTCCTACAATGAGCAGTTCTTC	CASSQDRTSASYNEQFF
TRBV5-1	few	TRBJ2-7	TRBD1	TGCGCCAGCAGCATTGGACAGGGGACCTACGAGCAGTACTTC	CASSIGQGTYEQYF
TRBV5-6	NA	TRBJ2-3	NA	TGTGCCAGCAGCTTGGTGCTAGACCCTAGCACAGATACGCAGTATTTT	CASSLVLDPSTDTQYF
TRBV6-5	once	TRBJ2-1	NA	TGTGCCAGCAGCTTGAGCTCCTACAATGAGCAGTTCTTC	CASSLSSYNEQFF
TRBV5-4	NA	TRBJ2-6	NA	TGTGCCAGCAGCCTGGAGGGGCCGAGCTCTGGGGCCAACGTCCTGACTTTC	CASSLEGPSSGANVLTF
TRBV10-3	NA	TRBJ1-5	NA	TGTGCCATCAGTGAGACAGGGTTCGATCAGCCCCAGCATTTT	CAISETGFDQPQHF
TRBV7-9	NA	TRBJ1-2	NA	TGTGCCAGCAGCGCTCAGGGGTATGATGGCTACACCTTC	CASSAQGYDGYTF
TRBV27	once	TRBJ2-7	NA	TGTGCCAGCAGCCGATCCAGACTGATCGGATCCTACGAGCAGTACTTC	CASSRSRLIGSYEQYF
TRBV4-1	NA	TRBJ2-2	TRBD1	TGCGCCAGCAGCCAACCTACAGGGGGCAGGAGTCTGTTCAGGGAGCTGTTTTTT	CASSQPTGGRSLFRELFF
TRBV5-6	NA	TRBJ1-4	TRBD1	TGTGCCAGCAGCGAAGGGACAGGGGCTTATGAAAAACTGTTTTTT	CASSEGTGAYEKLFF
TRBV21-1	NA	TRBJ2-1	NA	TGTGCCAGCAGCACCTCACTGACAGGGACGGGGAATGAGCAGTTCTTC	CASSTSLTGTGNEQFF
TRBV5-4	NA	TRBJ1-4	TRBD1	TGTGCCAGCAGCCGGACAGGGGGCAGGGAGGAAAAACTGTTTTTT	CASSRTGGREEKLFF
TRBV2	NA	TRBJ1-5	TRBD1	TGTGCCAGCAGTGATTTGGACAGGGACTTGTTGGCCCAGCATTTT	CASSDLDRDLLAQHF
TRBV4-3	NA	TRBJ2-5	TRBD2	TGCGCCAGCAGCCAAGATCGATACGGGGGGACCGCCCTTGTGACCCAGTACTTC	CASSQDRYGGTALVTQYF
TRBV28	NA	TRBJ2-6	NA	TGTGCCAGCAGTTTAGGAGCCCGGGGGACCTCTGGGGCCAACGTCCTGACTTTC	CASSLGARGTSGANVLTF
TRBV14	NA	TRBJ2-7	TRBD2	TGTGCCAGCAGCCAAAGCCCGGCGGGGGGGATACCCTACGAGCAGTACTTC	CASSQSPAGGIPYEQYF
TRBV4-3	NA	TRBJ1-5	NA	TGCGCCAGCAGCCAAGATCTTGGCGGGAAGGGGACGGGTCAGCCCCAGCATTTT	CASSQDLGGKGTGQPQHF
TRBV27	NA	TRBJ1-4	NA	TGTGCCAGCAGCCCTCGTCGTAATGAAAAACTGTTTTTT	CASSPRRNEKLFF
TRBV5-4	once	TRBJ2-7	TRBD2	TGTGCCAGCAGCTCAGATCTAGCGGGGGCCTACGAGCAGTACTTC	CASSSDLAGAYEQYF
TRBV7-2	NA	TRBJ1-6	NA	TGTGCCAGCAGCTTCTACGGGCAGGGAATAAATTCACCCCTCCACTTT	CASSFYGQGINSPLHF
TRBV19	few	TRBJ2-7	TRBD1	TGTGCCAGTAGTATTCAACAGGGGTCCTACGAGCAGTACTTC	CASSIQQGSYEQYF